This TCR beta chain was found in a study of T cell repertoires in cytomegalovirus infection. Using its own MiXCR run on the reads, TCRdb lists one record per CDR3 protein. The sample lists 380,000 or so distinct CDR3 sequences, about a third occurring once. This clonotype was seen a handful of times. Its antigen is not known. Germline V gene data show CDR1 as SEHNR and CDR2 as FQNEAQ (reference sequence). CDR3 length: 13 residues. The trim removed 6 bases at V and 6 bases at J, leaving 5 bases unmatched. The input for sequencing was cultured PBMCs, taken from culture after CMV antigen stimulation. The receptor's source is a human donor in good health (CMV status not recorded). Some clones in this sample may be carry-over from other donors' samples. The V gene is TRBV7-9, the J gene TRBJ2-1, with 7 bases matching TRBD2. The CDR3 DNA is TGTGCCAGCAGAACGGGACTAACCAATGAGCAGTTCTTC. Residues: CASRTGLTNEQFF.